The sample holds a few counts of the clone carrying this T cell receptor (beta chain). The data are from a study of chronic HIV infection and antiretroviral therapy. Germline loops: CDR1 SGHAT, CDR2 FQNNGV. This CDR3 spans 16 amino acids. Trimming left V 5 bases short and J 1 base short, with 17 bases between. TCRdb re-analysed the 5' RACE reads in MiXCR, keeping a single row per CDR3 protein. The profile covers just over 30,000 distinct CDR3 sequences, with roughly 8.7% appearing a single time and under 3% taken by the ten largest. The clonotype was recovered from an adult who had HIV and had not received antiretroviral therapy, or was an uninfected healthy control (not recorded which). The chain is built from TRBV11-2 and TRBJ1-1, with D perhaps TRBD1 (5 bases). Source material: peripheral blood. The CDR3 DNA is TGTGCCAGCAGCCCGAACCCAGACAGCGAGAACACTGAAGCTTTCTTT. It encodes CASSPNPDSENTEAFF.